This T cell receptor (beta chain) was obtained from a study of monozygotic twins with inflammatory bowel disease. From its re-call of the 5' RACE reads, TCRdb lists each CDR3 protein once, without DNA. The table lists roughly 150,000 distinct CDR3 sequences. The CDR3 covers 14 residues. Input material: blood. The TCR sequence derives from a human donor with ulcerative colitis or Crohn's disease, or a healthy co-twin of an affected twin (not recorded which). The V call is TRBV12-3 or TRBV12-4, the J call TRBJ2-2; the D call from TCRdb, TRBD1, cannot be confirmed without DNA. The CDR3 sequence: CASRYRVNTGELFF.